What follows are 23 T cell receptor beta chains derived from one specimen sequenced in a study of beta chain features in type 1 diabetes. Findings of the study overall: Shorter TCRB CDR3s, moderately but significantly so, marked every one of the four CD4+ subsets in Type 1 diabetes patients.

Antigens of these TCRs are unknown. Expressed TCRB transcripts were sequenced because the entire RNA isolate underwent reverse transcription. TCRdb's table, derived via immunoSEQ multiplex PCR, lists solely in-frame clones and lacks some. The sample carries more than 300,000 clones, around 9.6% recorded once. Material for sequencing was central memory CD4+ T cells from blood. The receptors here all came from a man younger than 45 with type 1 diabetes.

The gene calls are TRBV7-2 and TRBJ2-7; 10 bases match TRBD1. There are 14 residues in the CDR3. Per germline, CDR1 SGHTA and CDR2 FQGNSA. V shed 5 bases, J shed 7 bases, and the junction held 8 bases outside the gene matches. In DNA form, the CDR3 reads TGTGCCAGCAGCATACGACAGGGGGCGAGGGAGCAGTACTTC. It yields the protein CASSIRQGAREQYF.

In this sample, this clone turned up a few times. The J gene is TRBJ1-4, the V gene TRBV4-1; D possibly corresponds to TRBD1 (5 bases). Looked up from germline, CDR1 is MGHRA and CDR2 is YSYEKL. Trimming shortened V by 4 bases and J by 7 bases, and 19 bases separated the two germline ends. The CDR3 spans 16 residues. In nucleotides, the CDR3 is TGCGCCAGCAGCCTGGGATGGACGGGGAGGGGTGAAAAACTGTTTTTT. It codes for CASSLGWTGRGEKLFF.

CDR3 protein: CAWGQGAKETQYF. The CDR3 region has the DNA TGTGCCTGGGGACAGGGGGCGAAGGAGACCCAGTACTTC. V and J are TRBV30 and TRBJ2-5; 11 bases map to TRBD1. Losses at the gene ends were 5 bases for V and 5 bases for J; bases not matched to a gene: 4. The CDR3 runs 13 residues. CDR1 GTSNPN and CDR2 SVGIG come from the germline V gene (reference sequence).

The rearrangement uses TRBV28 and TRBJ2-6; D may match TRBD1 or TRBD2 (5 bases each). The CDR3 sequence is 15 residues long. Between the trimmed V and J ends, which lost 6 bases and 0 bases, there was a span of 9 bases. CDR1 and CDR2 (germline): MDHEN, SYDVKM. This chain's CDR3 is CASRKGSSGANVLTF. In DNA form, the CDR3 reads TGTGCCAGCAGGAAGGGGAGCTCTGGGGCCAACGTCCTGACTTTC.

This clone was seen only a few times. This chain joins TRBV7-8 and TRBJ2-5; TRBD1 might be the D (5 bases). Germline values: CDR1 SGHVS, CDR2 FQNEAQ. The ends were cut back, 2 bases at V and 4 bases at J, with 14 bases in the middle. There are 15 residues in the CDR3. The CDR3 DNA sequence: TGTGCCAGCAGCTTACTAGGGGAATTTGGAGAGACCCAGTACTTC. Protein sequence: CASSLLGEFGETQYF.

A few counts support this clone. The chain is built from TRBV27 and TRBJ1-5; the match to TRBD1 covers 8 bases. V lost 6 bases and J lost 5; bases outside the gene matches: 6. This CDR3 is 14 amino acids long. Germline V gene sequence: CDR1 MNHEY, CDR2 SMNVEV (reference sequence). CDR3 DNA sequence: TGTGCCAGCAGAGGACAGGGCGGCTATCAGCCCCAGCATTTT. This codes for CASRGQGGYQPQHF.

In its sample, this clone was seen once. This rearrangement joins TRBV6-4 to TRBJ1-5; 8 bases agree with TRBD1. This CDR3 region has 13 residues. V shed 6 bases, J shed 7 bases, and the junction held 5 bases outside the gene matches. Germline V gene lookup returns CDR1 MRHNA and CDR2 SNTAGT. CDR3 DNA sequence: TGTGCCAGCAGCGAACAGGGGGACCAGCCCCAGCATTTT. It translates to CASSEQGDQPQHF.

V and J are TRBV6-5 and TRBJ2-5; D remains unclear. The germline gives CDR1 MNHEY, CDR2 SVGAGI. This CDR3 is 13 amino acids long. The V end lost 6 bases, the J end lost 0 bases, and 8 bases lay between the germline ends. CDR3 loop: CASSPDYQETQYF. The CDR3 DNA reads as TGTGCCAGCAGCCCAGATTACCAAGAGACCCAGTACTTC.

To note about this clone: A read error may produce the germline difference seen at one junction end. The chain is built from TRBV9 and TRBJ2-4, with D perhaps assigned TRBD1 or TRBD2 (5 bases each). CDR1 is SGDLS and CDR2 is YYNGEE in the germline V gene. The CDR3 totals 14 residues. The DNA for the CDR3 is TGTGCCAGCAGCCGGGACGTAGCCAGAAACATTCAGTACTTC. This translates into CASSRDVARNIQYF.

Comment on this clone: This could be a read error, since a much larger clone is one nucleotide away. Here the CDR3 DNA reads TGCGCCAGCAGCCGGGGACCGGAATACGAGCAGTACTTC. Translated, it gives CASSRGPEYEQYF. The chain combines TRBV4-3 with TRBJ2-7; D might be TRBD1 or TRBD2, each matching 5 bases. CDR1 LGHNA and CDR2 YSLEER come from the germline V gene. The V end was cut by 4 bases, the J end by 4 bases, with 11 bases between. The CDR3 runs 13 residues.

This clone was picked up a small number of times. V is TRBV7-2 and J is TRBJ2-3; 10 bases agree with TRBD1. The V segment lost 7 bases and the J segment 3 bases; nucleotides outside the gene matches: 4. CDR1 is SGHTA and CDR2 is FQGNSA in the germline V gene. The CDR3 consists of 14 residues. CDR3 bases: TGTGCCAGCAATGACAGGGGGCAGACAGATACGCAGTATTTT. Amino acid sequence: CASNDRGQTDTQYF.

At least ten counts were recorded for this clone. The chain combines TRBV5-4 with TRBJ1-5, with 8 nucleotides matching TRBD1. Trimming took 3 bases from V and 1 from J; bases not matched to a gene: 3. Germline values: CDR1 SGHNT, CDR2 YYREEE (reference sequence). The CDR3 runs to 15 residues. The CDR3 DNA sequence: TGTGCCAGCAGCTCAGGGGGCATCAGCAATCAGCCCCAGCATTTT. Encoded protein: CASSSGGISNQPQHF.

This chain connects TRBV5-4 to TRBJ1-6, with unresolved D. This CDR3 is built from 14 residues. The germline V gene has CDR1 SGHNT and CDR2 YYREEE (reference sequence). Trimming shortened V by 1 base and J by 7 bases, and 9 bases separated the two germline ends. As DNA, the CDR3 is TGTGCCAGCAGCTTGACACAGATGAATTCACCCCTCCACTTT. Translated, it gives CASSLTQMNSPLHF. The whole variable domain, filled in from reference TRBV5-4 and TRBJ1-6, reads ETGVTQSPTHLIKTRGQQVTLRCSSQSGHNTVSWYQQALGQGPQFIFQYYREEENGRGNFPPRFSGLQFPNYSSELNVNALELDDSALYLCASSLTQMNSPLHFGNGTRLTVT.

The genes are TRBV9 and TRBJ2-3; 8 bases map to TRBD1. J gave up 6 bases and V 2 bases, and 8 bases lay outside the gene matches. Germline V gene lookup returns CDR1 SGDLS and CDR2 YYNGEE. This CDR3 has 15 amino acids. CDR3 bases: TGTGCCAGCAGCGTTGGGCAGGGGGCTGGGGATACGCAGTATTTT. This encodes CASSVGQGAGDTQYF.

Only a few counts were recorded for this clone. The chain combines TRBV11-1 with TRBJ2-6; D might be TRBD2 (5 bases). The V gene lost 2 bases and the J gene lost 0 bases, with 11 bases spanning the gap. CDR1 and CDR2 from the germline V gene are SGHAT and FQDESV (reference sequence). This CDR3 has 17 amino acids. The CDR3 protein is CASSLSFGDSGANVLTF. As DNA, the CDR3 is TGTGCCAGCAGCTTATCTTTCGGGGACTCTGGGGCCAACGTCCTGACTTTC.

This chain uses TRBV7-9 with TRBJ1-1; the D gene is possibly TRBD1 (6 bases). The CDR3 covers 16 residues. The germline V gene has CDR1 SEHNR and CDR2 FQNEAQ (reference sequence). Trimming removed 5 bases at V and 6 bases at J, with 22 bases between. CDR3 coding DNA: TGTGCCAGCAGCCCAGTTGAGGGATCAGGGGAACCTGAAGCTTTCTTT. Its translation: CASSPVEGSGEPEAFF.

This clone showed up just once. The V and J genes are TRBV10-1 and TRBJ1-2; D might be TRBD1 (6 bases). Germline V gene sequence: CDR1 WNHNN, CDR2 SYGVQD (reference sequence). V lost 10 bases, J lost 5 bases, and 17 bases lay in between. The CDR3 totals 13 residues. The CDR3 region has the DNA TGCGCCACCCAAAACAGGGTCTGGTATGGCTACACCTTC. It specifies CATQNRVWYGYTF.

The rearrangement uses TRBV29-1 and TRBJ2-1, with D unresolved. Per the germline V gene, CDR1 is SQVTM and CDR2 is ANQGSEA. Trimming took off 7 bases at V and 6 bases at J, with 13 bases between the two ends. This CDR3 is built from 12 residues. CDR3 coding DNA: TGCAGCGCGCGGCCGTTGATCAATGAGCAGTTCTTC. It is translated as CSARPLINEQFF.

CDR3 sequence reads: CASSTVYTDTQYF. The DNA for the CDR3 is TGTGCCAGCAGTACAGTGTACACAGATACGCAGTATTTT. This sequence joins TRBV6-6 and TRBJ2-3; D not certain. Germline V gene lookup returns CDR1 MNHNY and CDR2 SVGAGI (reference sequence). There are 13 residues in the CDR3. V was shortened by 5 bases and J by 2 bases, with 8 bases between the two germline ends.

This clone appeared a few times. The chain employs TRBV15 and TRBJ2-7; D remains unclear. The CDR3 has 12 residues. V was shortened by 1 base and J by 5 bases, with 6 bases between the two germline ends. Germline lookup yields CDR1 LNHNV and CDR2 YYDKDF (reference sequence). The CDR3 region is CATSRGVNEQYF. In DNA form, the CDR3 reads TGTGCCACCAGCAGAGGGGTTAACGAGCAGTACTTC. Using reference TRBV15 and TRBJ2-7 for the parts outside the CDR3, the full variable domain is DAMVIQNPRYQVTQFGKPVTLSCSQTLNHNVMYWYQQKSSQAPKLLFHYYDKDFNNEADTPDNFQSRRPNTSFCFLDIRSPGLGDTAMYLCATSRGVNEQYFGPGTRLTVT.

This chain links TRBV28 with TRBJ2-3, with D possibly matching TRBD2 (5 bases). The germline V gene has CDR1 MDHEN and CDR2 SYDVKM. The CDR3 totals 15 residues. The V and J ends lost 3 bases and 2 bases respectively, with 12 bases between them. For the CDR3, the DNA is TGTGCCAGCAGTTTCGGAGAGGGATCCACAGATACGCAGTATTTT. Translation gives CASSFGEGSTDTQYF.

This clone was observed a handful of times. CDR3 sequence reads: CASSMGDGGSEQYF. For the CDR3, the DNA is TGCGCCAGCAGCATGGGAGATGGGGGTTCCGAGCAGTACTTC. The V gene is TRBV5-1, the J gene TRBJ2-7; either TRBD1 or TRBD2 may fit D (5 bases each). Germline V gene sequence: CDR1 SGHRS, CDR2 YFSETQ. Trimming removed 4 bases from V and 6 bases from J, with 17 bases in between. This CDR3 spans 14 amino acids.

This chain links TRBV5-1 with TRBJ2-2; no firm D call. Germline-derived CDR1 and CDR2 are SGHRS and YFSETQ. The CDR3 covers 14 residues. V lost 3 bases, J lost 5 bases, and 11 bases lay in between. The CDR3 DNA reads as TGCGCCAGCAGCTGGAGCCTGGGGACCGGGGAGCTGTTTTTT. This translates into CASSWSLGTGELFF.